This passage covers 17 T cell receptor beta chains from one sample sequenced in a study of beta chain features in type 1 diabetes. No cognate antigen is known for these TCRs. Regarding the study as a whole: Shorter TCRB CDR3s, moderately but significantly so, were found in Type 1 diabetes patients in all four CD4+ subsets.

The investigators reverse transcribed all of the isolated RNA, so they sequenced expressed TCRB transcripts. Using immunoSEQ multiplex PCR, the repertoire was profiled, and TCRdb retains in-frame clones only, with some absent. Of some 700,000 clones listed, over 10% were seen once; the top ten hold 0.02% to 0.025%. Material: naive CD4+ T cells from blood. These receptors originate from a young man with type 1 diabetes.

This chain uses TRBV7-2 with TRBJ1-4; D perhaps matches TRBD1 (6 bases). With 7 bases removed from V and 7 bases from J, the gap between germline ends came to 19 bases. The CDR3 length is 15 residues. Germline CDR1 and CDR2: SGHTA and FQGNSA. The CDR3 sequence: CASTLGRTESEKLFF. CDR3 DNA: TGTGCCAGCACCCTAGGGCGGACAGAAAGTGAAAAACTGTTTTTT.

The V call is TRBV4-1, the J call TRBJ1-2; no firm D call. Germline loops: CDR1 MGHRA, CDR2 YSYEKL. With 1 base removed from V and 4 bases from J, the gap between germline ends came to 16 bases. This CDR3 spans 16 amino acids. The CDR3, as DNA: TGCGCCAGCAGCCAAGTTCGAGCTGCGGGCTCCTATGGCTACACCTTC. This gives the protein CASSQVRAAGSYGYTF.

The chain joins TRBV6-5 to TRBJ2-1; D may be TRBD1 or TRBD2 (5 bases each). This CDR3 has 13 amino acids. V was pared by 2 bases and J by 6 bases, with 8 bases between. CDR1 MNHEY and CDR2 SVGAGI come from the germline V gene. The CDR3: CASSYGTFNEQFF. In DNA, the CDR3 is TGTGCCAGCAGTTACGGGACCTTCAATGAGCAGTTCTTC.

CDR3 nucleotides: TGCGCCAGCAGCCAAGGAGTCGCGGGGCCCTATTCCGAAGCTTTCTTT. Its translation: CASSQGVAGPYSEAFF. The V call is TRBV4-1, the J call TRBJ1-1, with D possibly being TRBD1 (5 bases). Germline CDR1 is MGHRA and CDR2 is YSYEKL. V was cut by 1 base and J by 8 bases, with 20 bases left in between. This CDR3 contains 16 residues.

The sample holds a few counts of this clone. The chain is built from TRBV5-1 and TRBJ2-1; the match to TRBD1 covers 7 bases. The CDR3 is made up of 16 amino acids. Germline assignment: CDR1 SGHRS and CDR2 YFSETQ. V dropped 3 bases and J dropped 2; count of bases not matched to a gene: 8. The CDR3 loop is CASSSSRDSTYNEQFF. The CDR3, as DNA: TGCGCCAGCAGCTCGAGCCGGGACAGCACCTACAATGAGCAGTTCTTC.

This chain joins TRBV11-1 and TRBJ2-5; D is possibly TRBD1 (6 bases). The CDR3 runs to 13 residues. The V gene lost 6 bases and the J gene lost 5 bases, with 13 bases spanning the gap. Germline-derived CDR1 and CDR2 are SGHAT and FQDESV (reference sequence). The CDR3 coding sequence is TGTGCCAGCAGAGGGACACCCGGGGAGACCCAGTACTTC. It specifies CASRGTPGETQYF. The variable domain in full, completed from reference TRBV11-1 and TRBJ2-5, reads EAEVAQSPRYKITEKSQAVAFWCDPISGHATLYWYRQILGQGPELLVQFQDESVVDDSQLPKDRFSAERLKGVDSTLKIQPAELGDSAMYLCASRGTPGETQYFGPGTRLLVL.

The V gene is TRBV5-1, the J gene TRBJ2-7; D is possibly TRBD1 (5 bases). The CDR3 loop spans 15 amino acids. CDR1 and CDR2 from the germline V gene are SGHRS and YFSETQ. V gave up 4 bases and J gave up 7 bases, with 21 bases separating them. CDR3 sequence reads: CASSPEGAPAREQYF. The CDR3, as DNA: TGCGCCAGCAGCCCGGAAGGGGCCCCGGCAAGGGAGCAGTACTTC.

In DNA, the CDR3 is TGTGCCAGCAGCAATCAGCCGGGGCCCGATAGCAATCAGCCCCAGCATTTT. It translates to CASSNQPGPDSNQPQHF. The V gene is TRBV7-9, the J gene TRBJ1-5; TRBD1 might be the D (5 bases). The CDR3 is 17 amino acids. V shed 5 bases and J shed 0 bases, with 17 bases lying between them. Germline V CDR1 and CDR2: SEHNR, FQNEAQ (reference sequence).

This clone was recorded a few times. The chain recombines TRBV29-1 with TRBJ1-2; the match to TRBD1 covers 11 bases. Germline CDR1 is SQVTM and CDR2 is ANQGSEA. This CDR3 region has 14 residues. After removal of 3 bases from V and 4 bases from J, the junction contained 4 bases not matched to a gene. The CDR3 here is CSVEPGTGGYGYTF. Written as DNA, the CDR3 is TGCAGCGTTGAGCCCGGGACAGGGGGCTATGGCTACACCTTC.

This sequence joins TRBV29-1 and TRBJ1-5, with unresolved D. V lost 5 bases and J 2 bases, leaving 13 bases between the germline ends. Germline lookup yields CDR1 SQVTM and CDR2 ANQGSEA. The CDR3 is 14 residues long. CDR3 nucleotides: TGCAGCGTTCGTGGCGCGGGCGGCAATCAGCCCCAGCATTTT. Amino acid sequence: CSVRGAGGNQPQHF.

This clone was seen more than once but under ten times. V usage is TRBV30 and J usage is TRBJ1-5; TRBD1 is a possible D gene (5 bases). V was shortened by 2 bases and J by 0 bases, with 11 bases between the two germline ends. The CDR3 is made up of 15 amino acids. From germline, CDR1 is GTSNPN and CDR2 SVGIG (reference sequence). CDR3 bases: TGTGCCTGGAGTTTGGGGCTGGATAGCAATCAGCCCCAGCATTTT. Protein: CAWSLGLDSNQPQHF.

This sequence joins TRBV30 and TRBJ1-1, with 9 nucleotides matching TRBD1. CDR1 and CDR2 from the germline V gene are GTSNPN and SVGIG (reference sequence). This CDR3 is 13 amino acids long. Trimming cost V 2 bases and J 8 bases; bases outside gene matches: 6. The CDR3 is CAWSSNRGQEAFF. The CDR3 DNA is TGTGCCTGGAGTTCAAACAGGGGGCAAGAAGCTTTCTTT.

The chain employs TRBV10-3 and TRBJ1-4, with a weak D call TRBD1 (6 bases). Germline CDR1 is ENHRY and CDR2 is SYGVKD. This CDR3 contains 15 residues. The germline V and J ends were trimmed by 0 bases and 6 bases, with 11 bases remaining between them. The CDR3 DNA is TGTGCCATCAGTGAGTCGACCAGGGGCGATGAAAAACTGTTTTTT. Its translation is CAISESTRGDEKLFF.

This CDR3 reads CATSQGSGDTQYF. For the CDR3, the DNA is TGTGCCACGAGCCAGGGCTCCGGAGATACGCAGTATTTT. The chain links TRBV2 to TRBJ2-3; D is perhaps TRBD1 (5 bases). Germline lookup yields CDR1 SNHLY and CDR2 FYNNEI. The V end was cut by 10 bases, the J end by 5 bases, with 16 bases between. The CDR3 is 13 amino acids.

In this sample, this clone turned up a few times. The J gene is TRBJ2-7, the V gene TRBV7-9, with 9 nucleotides matching TRBD1. The V gene's germline CDR1 is SEHNR and CDR2 FQNEAQ (reference sequence). Unmatched junction bases numbered 14, after V lost 6 bases and J lost 5 bases. The CDR3 covers 16 residues. CDR3 in amino acids: CASSSKSGTGKNEQYF. CDR3 DNA: TGTGCCAGCAGTTCGAAATCCGGGACAGGGAAAAACGAGCAGTACTTC.

The V and J genes are TRBV4-1 and TRBJ1-6; D call uncertain. From germline, CDR1 is MGHRA and CDR2 YSYEKL. The V gene lost 4 bases and the J gene lost 7 bases, with 11 bases spanning the gap. The CDR3 totals 14 residues. As DNA, the CDR3 is TGCGCCAGCAGCCCGGCGCTTCCCAATTCACCCCTCCACTTT. Its protein is CASSPALPNSPLHF.

This clone was seen only a few times. V gene TRBV2 combines with J gene TRBJ1-5; no reliable D call. The V end was cut by 7 bases, the J end by 0 bases, with 13 bases between. Germline values: CDR1 SNHLY, CDR2 FYNNEI. This CDR3 has 15 residues. CDR3 loop: CASTPLDGSNQPQHF. The DNA for the CDR3 is TGTGCCAGCACCCCCCTGGACGGTAGCAATCAGCCCCAGCATTTT.